Below, 27 T cell receptor beta chains from the same sample are listed, as sequenced in a study of healthy donors' naive CD4 and CD8 T cells. Starting from 450 to 550 ng of total RNA, TCR libraries were made with linear amplification. From the reads, TCRdb called clonotypes with MiXCR, one entry per CDR3 protein. The table lists approximately 180,000 distinct CDR3 sequences, around 74% of them singletons, with about 2.4% in the top ten. Sequencing was performed on naive CD4+ and CD8+ T cells sorted from blood, pooled from several donors. These receptors were collected from a pool of human donors in good health; the sample pools cells from several healthy donors.

The chain is built from TRBV29-1 and TRBJ2-7; either TRBD1 or TRBD2 may supply D (5 bases each). The ends were cut back, 3 bases at V and 3 bases at J, with 12 bases in the middle. The V gene's germline CDR1 is SQVTM and CDR2 ANQGSEA. The CDR3 loop spans 13 amino acids. CDR3 loop: CSVEGTDIYEQYF. In nucleotides, the CDR3 is TGCAGCGTTGAGGGGACGGACATCTACGAGCAGTACTTC.

The chain employs TRBV6-5 and TRBJ2-7, with TRBD1 identical over 7 bases. Germline CDR1 reads MNHEY; CDR2 reads SVGAGI. The CDR3 covers 14 residues. V was clipped by 5 bases and J by 0 bases; unmatched bases: 4. The CDR3 DNA follows: TGTGCCAGCAGTCCGGACAGGAGCTCCTACGAGCAGTACTTC. This translates into CASSPDRSSYEQYF.

This clonotype was observed a few times. The genes are TRBV12-3 or TRBV12-4 and TRBJ2-7, with D maybe TRBD1 (6 bases). Trimming removed 6 bases at V and 0 bases at J, with 12 bases between. The CDR3 consists of 14 residues. The CDR3 is CASSEDRISYEQYF. The CDR3 coding sequence is TGTGCCAGCAGCGAGGACAGAATCTCCTACGAGCAGTACTTC.

The CDR3: CSASNDGELFF. In DNA, the CDR3 is TGCAGCGCCTCAAATGACGGGGAGCTGTTTTTT. The J gene is TRBJ2-2, the V gene TRBV29-1; D unresolved. CDR3 length: 11 amino acids. V was pared by 7 bases and J by 7 bases, with 10 bases between. Germline loops: CDR1 SQVTM, CDR2 ANQGSEA.

This sequence joins TRBV5-4 and TRBJ2-7, with D possibly being TRBD2 (5 bases). Per the germline V gene, CDR1 is SGHNT and CDR2 is YYREEE (reference sequence). This CDR3 spans 12 amino acids. Trimming took off 4 bases at V and 12 bases at J, with 17 bases between the two ends. Here the CDR3 reads CASSPGEGLGYF. The CDR3 coding sequence is TGTGCCAGCAGCCCCGGCGAGGGTTTAGGGTACTTC.

This clonotype was seen once. The gene calls are TRBV5-1 and TRBJ2-7, with D maybe TRBD2 (6 bases). Trimming stripped 2 bases from V and 0 bases from J, with 15 bases between. Germline assignment: CDR1 SGHRS and CDR2 YFSETQ. The CDR3 loop spans 16 amino acids. Written as DNA, the CDR3 is TGCGCCAGCAGCTTAGTCGGGCGGGATGCCTCCTACGAGCAGTACTTC. Residues: CASSLVGRDASYEQYF.

This rearrangement joins TRBV6-2 or TRBV6-3 to TRBJ1-3, with TRBD1 as a possible D gene (5 bases). Germline V lookup: CDR1 MNHEY, CDR2 SVGEGT. V was cut by 7 bases and J by 11 bases, with 15 bases left in between. CDR3 length: 12 amino acids. DNA of the CDR3: TGTGCCAGCATGCCCTTCGGGGCGGCCATATATTTT. This encodes CASMPFGAAIYF.

The chain carries TRBV29-1 and TRBJ2-3; maybe TRBD2 (6 bases). V gave up 7 bases and J gave up 4 bases, with 12 bases separating them. From germline, CDR1 is SQVTM and CDR2 ANQGSEA. This CDR3 has 12 amino acids. For the CDR3, the DNA is TGCAGCGCCCGACTAGAAGCAGATACGCAGTATTTT. This encodes CSARLEADTQYF.

The rearrangement links TRBV29-1 to TRBJ2-1; 9 bases align to TRBD2. Trimming took 4 bases from V and 9 from J; bases not matched to a gene: 13. The CDR3 length is 15 residues. Germline V gene data show CDR1 as SQVTM and CDR2 as ANQGSEA. CDR3 nucleotide sequence: TGCAGCGTTGCGCTGACTAGCGGATTTTCTCCTGAGCAGTTCTTC. Its protein product is CSVALTSGFSPEQFF.

The DNA for the CDR3 is TGTGCCAGCAGACCCGGGACTAGTGCTTACAATGAGCAGTTCTTC. Encoded protein: CASRPGTSAYNEQFF. The gene calls are TRBV27 and TRBJ2-1; 8 positions agree with TRBD2. The germline gives CDR1 MNHEY, CDR2 SMNVEV (reference sequence). The CDR3 is 15 amino acids. With V trimmed by 6 bases and J by 4 bases, 8 bases remained unmatched.

In its sample, this clonotype was seen a few times. This chain uses TRBV19 with TRBJ1-1; a possible D gene is TRBD1 (6 bases). The germline V and J ends were trimmed by 6 bases and 0 bases, with 8 bases remaining between them. CDR1 is LNHDA and CDR2 is SQIVND in the germline V gene (reference sequence). The CDR3 is made up of 13 amino acids. The CDR3 sequence: CASRGQMNTEAFF. The CDR3 bases are TGTGCCAGTAGAGGACAGATGAACACTGAAGCTTTCTTT.

The genes are TRBV2 and TRBJ2-2, with D perhaps matching TRBD1 (5 bases). The germline gives CDR1 SNHLY, CDR2 FYNNEI. This CDR3 has 17 residues. Trimming removed 7 bases from V and 0 bases from J, with 18 bases in between. CDR3 region: CASTRQGSSSNTGELFF. The CDR3 DNA follows: TGTGCCAGCACCCGCCAGGGCAGTTCATCGAACACCGGGGAGCTGTTTTTT.

The CDR3 nucleotides are TGTGCCTGGAGTGCCGGGATGGGACAGGGGATGAACACTGAAGCTTTCTTT. This translates into CAWSAGMGQGMNTEAFF. The chain is built from TRBV30 and TRBJ1-1; 10 bases are shared with TRBD1. CDR3 length equals 17 residues. Trimming at V came to 1 base and at J to 0 bases, leaving 8 bases not matched to a gene. Germline V lookup: CDR1 GTSNPN, CDR2 SVGIG (reference sequence).

This clonotype was seen only a few times. This chain connects TRBV5-1 to TRBJ2-3; 14 bases are a match to TRBD2. Germline loops: CDR1 SGHRS, CDR2 YFSETQ. CDR3 length: 16 amino acids. The V segment lost 4 bases and the J segment 3 bases; nucleotides outside the gene matches: 4. CDR3 sequence (DNA): TGCGCCAGCAGCCAGGGACTAGCGGGAGTGACAGATACGCAGTATTTT. As protein: CASSQGLAGVTDTQYF.

The V call is TRBV5-1, the J call TRBJ2-5; D tentatively fits TRBD1 or TRBD2 (5 bases each). CDR1 is SGHRS, CDR2 YFSETQ, per germline. V was cut by 3 bases and J by 4 bases, with 13 bases left in between. This CDR3 is built from 14 residues. The CDR3, as DNA: TGCGCCAGCAGCTCCGGGACGCCCGTAGAGACCCAGTACTTC. Amino acids: CASSSGTPVETQYF. Drawing the rest from reference TRBV5-1 and TRBJ2-5, the complete variable domain is KAGVTQTPRYLIKTRGQQVTLSCSPISGHRSVSWYQQTPGQGLQFLFEYFSETQRNKGNFPGRFSGRQFSNSRSEMNVSTLELGDSALYLCASSSGTPVETQYFGPGTRLLVL.

This clonotype appeared a few times. The CDR3 spells CASSQGTGGGYTF. The CDR3 DNA sequence: TGTGCCAGCAGCCAGGGGACAGGTGGTGGCTACACCTTC. The chain uses TRBV6-5 and TRBJ1-2; TRBD1 agrees at 8 bases. Trimming removed 6 bases from V and 7 bases from J; junction bases left unmatched: 7. Germline V gene sequence: CDR1 MNHEY, CDR2 SVGAGI. This CDR3 spans 13 amino acids.

The table lists this clonotype with a few counts. In DNA, the CDR3 is TGTGCCAGCAGTCTGTTAGCGGGACAGTCCTACGAGCAGTACTTC. This translates into CASSLLAGQSYEQYF. The rearrangement links TRBV27 to TRBJ2-7; a weak D match, TRBD2 (8 bases). V lost 5 bases and J lost 1, with 15 bases in between. Germline values: CDR1 MNHEY, CDR2 SMNVEV (reference sequence). This CDR3 has 15 amino acids.

This chain uses TRBV19 with TRBJ2-6; D possibly matches TRBD1 or TRBD2 (5 bases each). The germline V gene encodes CDR1 LNHDA and CDR2 SQIVND (reference sequence). The V end lost 1 base, the J end lost 2 bases, and 9 bases lay between the germline ends. The CDR3 totals 16 residues. The CDR3 is CASSIAEGTGANVLTF. CDR3 nucleotides: TGTGCCAGTAGTATAGCTGAGGGGACTGGGGCCAACGTCCTGACTTTC.

The gene calls are TRBV29-1 and TRBJ1-1; D call uncertain. The V end was cut by 6 bases, the J end by 8 bases, with 10 bases between. CDR3 length equals 10 residues. Germline values: CDR1 SQVTM, CDR2 ANQGSEA. CDR3 bases: TGCAGCGTACCCGGCGGGGAAGCTTTCTTT. This sequence encodes CSVPGGEAFF.

V usage is TRBV6-1 and J usage is TRBJ2-5; D remains ambiguous. The CDR3 contains 13 residues. Trimming left V 3 bases short and J 5 bases short, with 10 bases between. Germline CDR1 MNHNS, CDR2 SASEGT. The CDR3, as DNA: TGTGCCAGCAGTGACTGGGATAGGGAGACCCAGTACTTC. Residues: CASSDWDRETQYF.

The chain uses TRBV29-1 and TRBJ2-5; D might be TRBD2 (6 bases). Per the germline V gene, CDR1 is SQVTM and CDR2 is ANQGSEA. The CDR3 has 13 amino acids. V was clipped by 4 bases and J by 3 bases, with 12 bases between them. DNA of the CDR3: TGCAGCGTTGTTAGCGGAGCAAAAGAGACCCAGTACTTC. Protein sequence: CSVVSGAKETQYF.

This clonotype was recorded once. V is TRBV28 and J is TRBJ2-7, with TRBD2 as a possible D gene (5 bases). Trimming removed 6 bases at V and 6 bases at J, with 27 bases between. The CDR3 is made up of 17 amino acids. Germline V gene data show CDR1 as MDHEN and CDR2 as SYDVKM. The CDR3: CASRDGLRSPLRSEQYF. The CDR3 DNA follows: TGTGCCAGCAGGGACGGACTGAGATCTCCCCTAAGGAGCGAGCAGTACTTC.

The chain links TRBV19 to TRBJ1-2, with D maybe TRBD1 (6 bases). Trimming removed 6 bases from V and 6 bases from J, with 20 bases in between. CDR1 is LNHDA, CDR2 SQIVND, per germline (reference sequence). The CDR3 loop spans 15 amino acids. DNA for the CDR3: TGTGCCAGTAGCCATCCGGACAGACTTTATAATGGCTACACCTTC. This translates into CASSHPDRLYNGYTF.

The chain employs TRBV6-6 and TRBJ1-1; TRBD1 matches 10 bases. CDR3 length equals 14 residues. Germline-derived CDR1 and CDR2 are MNHNY and SVGAGI (reference sequence). J lost 6 bases, V lost 5 bases, and 6 bases had no gene match. CDR3 nucleotides: TGTGCCAGCAGTCCACGACAGGGGGCCTCTGAAGCTTTCTTT. It specifies CASSPRQGASEAFF.

Only a few counts were recorded for this clonotype. The J gene is TRBJ2-7, the V gene TRBV19; 7 bases align to TRBD1. The CDR3 totals 14 residues. J lost 0 bases, V lost 5 bases, and 4 bases had no gene match. Germline CDR1 and CDR2: LNHDA and SQIVND (reference sequence). The CDR3 reads CASSPRGPSYEQYF. The CDR3 DNA reads TGTGCCAGTAGTCCGAGGGGGCCCTCCTACGAGCAGTACTTC.

Remarks on this clonotype: One end of the junction varies from germline; a read error may be responsible. The V gene is TRBV5-1, the J gene TRBJ1-1; D is possibly TRBD1 (6 bases). Germline CDR1 SGHRS, CDR2 YFSETQ. CDR3 length: 14 residues. Here the CDR3 DNA reads TGTGCCAGCAGCTTCCCCGAGGGGGGCACTGAAGCTTTCTTT. Its translation is CASSFPEGGTEAFF.

The chain carries TRBV29-1 and TRBJ2-5; 10 bases match TRBD1. The CDR3 is made up of 16 amino acids. The ends lost 3 bases at V and 0 bases at J; junction bases unmatched: 7. Germline lookup yields CDR1 SQVTM and CDR2 ANQGSEA. As DNA, the CDR3 is TGCAGCGTTGAGGGGACAGGGGTAGATTACCAAGAGACCCAGTACTTC. It encodes CSVEGTGVDYQETQYF. The full variable domain, completed using reference TRBV29-1 and TRBJ2-5, is SAVISQKPSRDICQRGTSLTIQCQVDSQVTMMFWYRQQPGQSLTLIATANQGSEATYESGFVIDKFPISRPNLTFSTLTVSNMSPEDSSIYLCSVEGTGVDYQETQYFGPGTRLLVL.